This T cell receptor (beta chain) was obtained from a study of CD8 T cells in Susac syndrome. The CDR3 length is 17 residues. V was pared by 2 bases and J by 1 base, with 3 bases of the junction left unmatched. Germline loops: CDR1 PRHDT, CDR2 FYEKMQ (reference sequence). A quantity of about 0.5 to 1 ug RNA underwent reverse transcription using random hexamers. TCRdb ran MiXCR on the immunoSEQ multiplex PCR reads and lists one entry per CDR3 protein. The sample lists some 150,000 distinct CDR3 sequences; nearly 97% were seen once. TCR beta from blood CD8+ and CD4+ T cells was sequenced. TEMRA cells were FACS-enriched, and CD8+ and CD4+ T cells were isolated negatively.

This TCR came from a human donor with multiple sclerosis. What was sequenced was CD8+ T cells from PBMCs. This sequence joins TRBV13 and TRBJ2-3, with TRBD2 matching 13 bases. The CDR3: CASSLRTSGGRTDTQYF. Here the CDR3 DNA reads TGTGCCAGCAGCTTACGGACTAGCGGGGGACGCACAGATACGCAGTATTTT.